What follows are 5 T cell receptor beta chains derived from one specimen sequenced in a study of T cells in narcolepsy. Clones were sequenced by immunoSEQ multiplex PCR, and TCRdb holds only the in-frame ones, with some missing. Counted here are over 25,000 clones, approximately 79% occurring once; the ten biggest clones make up roughly 7%. Sequenced: memory (CD45RA-) CD4+ T cells from blood. These receptors were taken from a human donor in good health.

The chain joins TRBV7-2 to TRBJ1-5; tentative D call: TRBD1 (5 bases). CDR3 length: 13 residues. With 1 base removed from V and 6 bases from J, the gap between germline ends came to 7 bases. Germline CDR1 is SGHTA and CDR2 is FQGNSA. DNA of the CDR3: TGTGCCAGCAGCTTAGACAGGTTTCAGCCCCAGCATTTT. It yields the protein CASSLDRFQPQHF.

J is TRBJ2-3 and V is TRBV6-1, with TRBD2 matching 10 bases. Germline lookup yields CDR1 MNHNS and CDR2 SASEGT. The J segment lost 4 bases and the V segment lost 8 bases, leaving 6 bases of the junction unmatched. This CDR3 has 14 amino acids. CDR3 sequence reads: CASSSGGEADTQYF. The CDR3 nucleotides are TGTGCCAGCTCGAGCGGGGGGGAGGCAGATACGCAGTATTTT.

A few counts support this clone. CDR3 bases: TGTGCCAGCAGTCGAATTACAGGGGAGAGGTACGAGCAGTACTTC. Protein sequence: CASSRITGERYEQYF. The V call is TRBV6-5, the J call TRBJ2-7; 7 nucleotides match TRBD1. CDR3 length: 15 residues. Looked up from germline, CDR1 is MNHEY and CDR2 is SVGAGI. Trimming removed 5 bases from V and 4 bases from J; junction bases left unmatched: 11.

J is TRBJ1-1 and V is TRBV5-4, with D possibly matching TRBD1 (5 bases). The CDR3 is 14 amino acids. Germline CDR1 reads SGHNT; CDR2 reads YYREEE (reference sequence). V was clipped by 4 bases and J by 1 base, with 11 bases between them. The CDR3: CASSQGLQNTEAFF. Here the CDR3 DNA reads TGTGCCAGCAGCCAGGGACTGCAGAACACTGAAGCTTTCTTT. The full variable domain, its missing parts supplied by reference TRBV5-4 and TRBJ1-1, is ETGVTQSPTHLIKTRGQQVTLRCSSQSGHNTVSWYQQALGQGPQFIFQYYREEENGRGNFPPRFSGLQFPNYSSELNVNALELDDSALYLCASSQGLQNTEAFFGQGTRLTVV.

DNA of the CDR3: TGTGCCACCAGCAGAGACCCAGGGGCAGATACGCAGTATTTT. The encoded protein is CATSRDPGADTQYF. The genes are TRBV15 and TRBJ2-3; possibly TRBD1 for D (6 bases). Deletions cut 0 bases from V and 4 bases from J, with 8 bases between. CDR3 length equals 14 residues. In germline, CDR1 is LNHNV, CDR2 YYDKDF (reference sequence).